This T cell receptor (beta chain) was observed in a study of blood T cell repertoires in COVID-19 (dated by TCRdb to 2018 to 2021). Context from the whole study: Collaborator samples came from the United States, Italy and Spain and covered acute and convalescent phases of COVID-19. The repertoires were released in a freely available public database intended as a resource for research on the immune response to SARS-CoV-2. The sample metadata nearly always contained a de-identified subject ID, COVID-19 status, age in years and sex. Deeply sampled blood TCRbeta repertoires from subjects exposed to, actively infected with, or recovered from COVID-19 were included in the dataset. Samples were obtained from the ongoing ImmuneRACE study (first 160 participants) and from about 1,300 subjects provided by 6 global collaborators. Where HLA class I and class II types were available, the types were taken from metadata supplied by the sample provider, not from assay-based typing. The prospective study material was composed of cDNA or gDNA derived from T cells, B-cell-depleted T cells, or PBMCs.

TCRbeta CDR3 regions were amplified from genomic DNA using the immunoSEQ Assay, a bias-controlled multiplex PCR. The original pipeline was this. The number of nucleated cells in each sample was estimated from the amplification of reference gene primers within the assay. Sequence reads were collapsed and filtered to measure the absolute abundance of every unique TCRbeta CDR3 rearrangement. Productive Simpson clonality was computed per sample as the square root of Simpson's diversity index over productive rearrangements. Sourced from immuneACCESS, this table was stored by TCRdb with only in-frame sequences that have V and J called. A share of the clones is absent; for the studies checked, an unresolved V gene accounts for under half, and the remainder has no known explanation. D and trimming were read from the DNA, whereas the V and J calls and clone size are those reported in that table. The sample records 400,000 to 450,000 clones, 75% to 90% of which are singletons. Together, the top ten hold 1.1% of the sample.

Participants in the prospective study were aged roughly 18 to 95 years, lived in 24 United States geographic areas, and enrolled through a virtual design. Cohort assignment in the prospective study relied on participant-reported clinical history from a screening survey and a study questionnaire. Recovered participants in ImmuneRACE Cohort 3 were defined by two consecutive negative NP/OP PCR tests, clearance by a healthcare professional, or resolution of symptoms. Mobile phlebotomists in the prospective study collected whole blood, serum and a nasopharyngeal or oropharyngeal swab from every participant. Over an approximately 2-month period, participants in the prospective study had the option of providing additional blood draws and questionnaires. Before DNA extraction, blood samples from the prospective study were shipped at room temperature or frozen. This clone showed up just a few times. Its antigen remains unidentified. Base quality data are lacking; no much larger clone is found one base away.

The full study reports these points: Clinical and demographic metadata were provided uncurated, with the amount varying by source and participant.

The CDR1 and CDR2 encoded by the germline V gene are SGHTS and YDEGEE. The CDR3 starts with the cysteine, ends with the phenylalanine, and has 16 residues. The read is trimmed to its CDR3 DNA, 48 bases read in frame from base 1. V is pruned by 0 bases and J by 4 bases, leaving 6 bases of the junction without a gene match. The sequenced sample was PBMCs or T cells enriched from blood (not recorded which). The chain employs TRBV5-8 and TRBJ1-5; a stretch of 8 junction bases matches TRBD1. This clonotype was obtained from a man under 40 who had recovered from COVID-19. The sequenced DNA: TGTGCCAGCAGCTTGGGAGACAGGGGAGGGAATCAGCCCCAGCATTTT. This encodes CASSLGDRGGNQPQHF. The CDR3, completed at both ends by the reference TRBV5-8 and TRBJ1-5 genes, gives the full variable domain EAGVTQSPTHLIKTRGQQATLRCSPISGHTSVYWYQQALGLGLQFLLWYDEGEERNRGNFPPRFSGRQFPNYSSELNVNALELEDSALYLCASSLGDRGGNQPQHFGDGTRLSIL.